This T cell receptor (beta chain) was identified during a study of shared T cell receptors in the human thymus. Trimming cost V 2 bases and J 5 bases, with 7 bases left between them. CDR3 length: 13 amino acids. Germline CDR1 is MDHEN and CDR2 is SYDVKM. Some clones are missing from TCRdb's copy, which holds only in-frame ones; the method was immunoSEQ multiplex PCR. The table shows more than 550,000 clones, with around 87% occurring only once. These data also featured in a second study, about human thymus T cells. That work states: Both thymic and peripheral blood repertoires showed apparently biased V and J usage.

The TCR sequence derives from a boy under two years old with a congenital heart defect. The sequenced sample was thymocytes. This chain joins TRBV28 and TRBJ2-1; D remains unclear. The CDR3, as DNA: TGTGCCAGCAGTTTAACCTACGACAATGAGCAGTTCTTC. Its protein is CASSLTYDNEQFF.